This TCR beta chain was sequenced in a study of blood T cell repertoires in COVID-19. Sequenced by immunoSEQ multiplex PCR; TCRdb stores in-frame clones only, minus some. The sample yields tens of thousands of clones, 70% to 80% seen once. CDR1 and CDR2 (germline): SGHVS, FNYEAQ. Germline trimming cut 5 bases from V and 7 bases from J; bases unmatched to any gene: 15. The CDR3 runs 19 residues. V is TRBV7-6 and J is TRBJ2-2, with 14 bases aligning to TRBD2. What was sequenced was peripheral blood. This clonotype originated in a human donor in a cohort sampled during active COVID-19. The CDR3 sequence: CASSMTGTSGSFYVGELFF. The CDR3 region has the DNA TGTGCCAGCAGCATGACCGGGACTAGCGGGAGCTTTTACGTCGGGGAGCTGTTTTTT.